The T cell receptor (beta chain) under discussion was sequenced for a study of glioma-infiltrating T cells after dendritic cell vaccination. Overall study context: Patients had newly diagnosed or recurrent glioblastoma and received dendritic cell vaccines. Treatment, given 2003 to 2012, was autologous tumor lysate-pulsed dendritic cell vaccination.

Some clones are missing from TCRdb's copy, which holds only in-frame ones; the method was immunoSEQ multiplex PCR. The sample holds over 55,000 clones, around 81% seen once. Selection required adequate fresh-frozen tumor tissue plus more than two years' survival data. All glioblastoma patients lacked an isocitrate dehydrogenase mutation. The sequence was obtained from a human donor with glioblastoma. The sequences come from blood, collected before dendritic cell vaccination.

The CDR3 nucleotides read TGTGCCAGCAGCCGTCCGGGTGTTGAGGAGCAGTACTTC. Amino acids: CASSRPGVEEQYF. The gene calls are TRBV5-8 and TRBJ2-7; D remains unclear. The CDR3 runs 13 residues. V was clipped by 4 bases and J by 7 bases, with 15 bases between them. Germline V gene data show CDR1 as SGHTS and CDR2 as YDEGEE.